Listed here are 25 T cell receptor beta chains from one sample, sequenced in a study of blood T cell repertoires in COVID-19. Here immunoSEQ multiplex PCR was the method, and the copy in TCRdb shows in-frame clones only, minus some. The data show roughly 68,000 clones, approximately 92% seen once. Sequencing used peripheral blood. These receptors came from a woman in her forties or fifties with active COVID-19.

The chain employs TRBV6-5 and TRBJ1-1; D unresolved. Germline V gene data show CDR1 as MNHEY and CDR2 as SVGAGI. The CDR3 is made up of 12 amino acids. V shed 8 bases and J shed 0 bases, with 7 bases lying between them. This CDR3 reads CASVSLNTEAFF. The CDR3 bases are TGTGCCAGCGTATCTTTGAACACTGAAGCTTTCTTT.

V usage is TRBV28 and J usage is TRBJ1-2; tentatively, D is TRBD1 (6 bases). Trimming stripped 5 bases from V and 0 bases from J, with 13 bases between. The CDR3 spans 15 residues. Germline V lookup: CDR1 MDHEN, CDR2 SYDVKM. The CDR3 DNA reads as TGTGCCAGCAGTCCAGCGGGGGGCGCTAACTATGGCTACACCTTC. The encoded protein is CASSPAGGANYGYTF.

The J gene is TRBJ1-1, the V gene TRBV6-5, with 8 bases matching TRBD1. The germline CDR1 and CDR2 sequences are MNHEY and SVGAGI. CDR3 size: 13 residues. Trimming took 2 bases from V and 7 from J; bases not matched to a gene: 3. Written as DNA, the CDR3 is TGTGCCAGCAGTTACCCCGGGACAGGTGAAGCTTTCTTT. Translation: CASSYPGTGEAFF.

The chain couples TRBV11-3 to TRBJ2-7; TRBD2 matches at 9 bases. CDR3 length equals 14 residues. CDR1 is SGHNT and CDR2 is YENEEA in the germline V gene. V was pared by 5 bases and J by 6 bases, with 8 bases of the junction left unmatched. The CDR3 protein is CASSGIAGVGEQYF. Here the CDR3 DNA reads TGTGCCAGCAGCGGAATAGCGGGAGTGGGCGAGCAGTACTTC.

This chain uses TRBV21-1 with TRBJ2-3; the D call TRBD1 from the table was never checked on the DNA. TRBV21-1 constitutes a pseudogene. The CDR3 loop spans 16 amino acids. The CDR3 here is CARGPRQYGFADTQYF. In nucleotides, the CDR3 is TGTGCCCGTGGGCCCAGACAGTACGGTTTCGCAGATACGCAGTATTTT.

This chain joins TRBV12-3 or TRBV12-4 and TRBJ2-1; D not resolved. The CDR3 is 13 residues long. V was clipped by 3 bases and J by 3 bases, with 6 bases between them. DNA for the CDR3: TGTGCCAGCAGTTTGGGCAGCTACAATGAGCAGTTCTTC. As protein: CASSLGSYNEQFF.

For this clone: Mismatch with germline at one junction end may stem from a read error. The chain links TRBV3-1 (or the pseudogene TRBV3-2) to TRBJ1-1; tentatively, D is TRBD1 (5 bases). Germline loops: CDR1 LGHDT, CDR2 YNNKEL (reference sequence). The length of the CDR3 is 13 residues. The DNA for the CDR3 is TGTGCCAGCAGCCAGACAGCGAACGCTGAAGCTTTCTTT. Encoded protein: CASSQTANAEAFF.

J is TRBJ1-1 and V is TRBV7-9; perhaps TRBD1 as D (5 bases). The germline V gene has CDR1 SEHNR and CDR2 FQNEAQ (reference sequence). The CDR3 length is 17 residues. Between the trimmed V and J ends, which lost 4 bases and 0 bases, there was a span of 18 bases. The DNA of the CDR3 is TGTGCCAGCAGCTCAACTTGGGACGGAGGGGTGAACACTGAAGCTTTCTTT. The encoded protein is CASSSTWDGGVNTEAFF.

V gene TRBV7-8 combines with J gene TRBJ2-7; TRBD2 is a possible D gene (6 bases). Germline-derived CDR1 and CDR2 are SGHVS and FQNEAQ. The ends were cut back, 0 bases at V and 0 bases at J, with 12 bases in the middle. The CDR3 has 16 residues. CDR3 nucleotide sequence: TGTGCCAGCAGCTTAGCTAGCGGCTTTAGCTCCTACGAGCAGTACTTC. Its protein is CASSLASGFSSYEQYF.

The chain couples TRBV15 to TRBJ1-5; D remains ambiguous. The length of the CDR3 is 17 residues. V dropped 0 bases and J dropped 4 bases, with 16 bases sitting between them. Per germline, CDR1 LNHNV and CDR2 YYDKDF (reference sequence). CDR3 in amino acids: CATSRDSVAAVNQPQHF. In DNA form, the CDR3 reads TGTGCCACCAGCAGAGATTCTGTAGCGGCCGTAAATCAGCCCCAGCATTTT. The whole variable domain, filled in from reference TRBV15 and TRBJ1-5, reads DAMVIQNPRYQVTQFGKPVTLSCSQTLNHNVMYWYQQKSSQAPKLLFHYYDKDFNNEADTPDNFQSRRPNTSFCFLDIRSPGLGDTAMYLCATSRDSVAAVNQPQHFGDGTRLSIL.

The chain links TRBV29-1 to TRBJ2-5, with TRBD2 matching over 11 bases. V trimming: 4 bases; J trimming: 10 bases; junction bases outside the gene matches: 5. Germline V CDR1 and CDR2: SQVTM, ANQGSEA. This CDR3 contains 12 residues. The CDR3 here is CSVALGLAGQYF. CDR3 bases: TGCAGCGTTGCCCTCGGACTAGCGGGCCAGTACTTC.

V gene TRBV6-5 combines with J gene TRBJ2-7; D remains ambiguous. The CDR3 contains 11 residues. V lost 7 bases, J lost 3 bases, and 7 bases lay in between. The V gene's germline CDR1 is MNHEY and CDR2 SVGAGI. The CDR3 here is CASTGNYEQYF. The CDR3 bases are TGTGCCAGCACAGGCAACTACGAGCAGTACTTC.

CDR3 DNA sequence: TGTGCCAGCAGCACCGGGTGGGGAGGCACTGAAGCTTTCTTT. Translated, it gives CASSTGWGGTEAFF. The chain carries TRBV27 and TRBJ1-1; D ambiguous. The CDR3 is made up of 14 amino acids. CDR1 and CDR2 (germline): MNHEY, SMNVEV (reference sequence). Trimming removed 6 bases at V and 4 bases at J, with 15 bases between.

V gene TRBV19 combines with J gene TRBJ1-5; 7 bases are shared with TRBD1. The germline gives CDR1 LNHDA, CDR2 SQIVND (reference sequence). CDR3 length equals 14 residues. With 3 bases clipped from V and 7 bases from J, the junction kept 6 bases outside the gene matches. Here the CDR3 reads CASSMGQLQQPQHF. The CDR3 nucleotides are TGTGCCAGTAGTATGGGACAGCTACAGCAGCCCCAGCATTTT.

This clone was found once. The V call is TRBV4-2, the J call TRBJ2-3; perhaps TRBD2 as D (5 bases). V was clipped by 2 bases and J by 0 bases, with 15 bases between them. Germline CDR1 and CDR2: LGHNA and YNFKEQ. This CDR3 has 17 residues. CDR3 loop: CASSQRRAGTSTDTQYF. The CDR3 bases are TGTGCCAGCAGCCAACGACGGGCGGGTACTAGCACAGATACGCAGTATTTT.

The chain uses TRBV7-9 and TRBJ2-1, with 11 bases fitting TRBD2. CDR1 SEHNR and CDR2 FQNEAQ come from the germline V gene (reference sequence). J gave up 8 bases and V 4 bases, and 7 bases lay outside the gene matches. CDR3 length: 15 amino acids. The DNA of the CDR3 is TGTGCCAGCAGCTCTGTAACTAGCGGGAGTGATGAGCAGTTCTTC. Translated: CASSSVTSGSDEQFF.

The chain is built from TRBV19 and TRBJ1-2; D is undetermined. V lost 5 bases and J lost 3, with 16 bases in between. Germline V CDR1 and CDR2: LNHDA, SQIVND (reference sequence). CDR3 size: 15 residues. The CDR3: CASSSRLAGDYGYTF. CDR3 DNA sequence: TGTGCCAGTAGTTCCCGTTTGGCAGGTGACTATGGCTACACCTTC. Full variable domain (rest looked up from reference TRBV19 and TRBJ1-2): DGGITQSPKYLFRKEGQNVTLSCEQNLNHDAMYWYRQDPGQGLRLIYYSQIVNDFQKGDIAEGYSVSREKKESFPLTVTSAQKNPTAFYLCASSSRLAGDYGYTFGSGTRLTVV.

V usage is TRBV19 and J usage is TRBJ2-1; tentative D call: TRBD2 (7 bases). The CDR3 consists of 14 residues. CDR1 is LNHDA and CDR2 is SQIVND in the germline V gene (reference sequence). V dropped 7 bases and J dropped 7 bases, with 17 bases sitting between them. CDR3 in amino acids: CASTYGGGRNEQFF. In nucleotides, the CDR3 is TGTGCCAGTACCTATGGGGGGGGCAGGAATGAGCAGTTCTTC.

This chain joins TRBV5-1 and TRBJ1-2; TRBD1 agrees at 8 bases. Germline CDR1 is SGHRS and CDR2 is YFSETQ. The CDR3 runs to 13 residues. Trimming at V came to 4 bases and at J to 3 bases, leaving 2 bases not matched to a gene. CDR3 residues: CASSPTGDYGYTF. CDR3 coding DNA: TGCGCCAGCAGCCCGACAGGGGACTATGGCTACACCTTC.

The chain joins TRBV5-1 to TRBJ1-2; D is uncertain. V was cut by 0 bases and J by 4 bases, with 10 bases left in between. Germline assignment: CDR1 SGHRS and CDR2 YFSETQ. CDR3 size: 14 residues. The CDR3 region is CASSLAWGGYGYTF. CDR3 coding DNA: TGCGCCAGCAGCTTGGCCTGGGGAGGCTATGGCTACACCTTC.

The J gene is TRBJ1-2, the V gene TRBV6-5; tentative D call: TRBD1 (6 bases). The germline V gene has CDR1 MNHEY and CDR2 SVGAGI. The CDR3 covers 14 residues. Trimming took off 4 bases at V and 8 bases at J, with 17 bases between the two ends. The CDR3 is CASSSTRGIRGYTF. The CDR3 DNA sequence: TGTGCCAGCAGTTCAACCAGGGGAATTCGCGGCTACACCTTC.

The chain couples TRBV10-3 to TRBJ2-7; 10 bases fit TRBD2. Germline CDR1 is ENHRY and CDR2 is SYGVKD. This CDR3 is built from 17 residues. The V gene end was trimmed by 2 bases and the J gene end by 6 bases; junction bases not matched to a gene: 13. CDR3 region: CAISERGGASGSTEQYF. For the CDR3, the DNA is TGTGCCATCAGTGAGAGGGGAGGAGCTAGCGGGAGCACCGAGCAGTACTTC.

The chain links TRBV6-4 to TRBJ1-1; D possibly corresponds to TRBD1 (5 bases). The CDR3 loop spans 14 amino acids. Trimming removed 4 bases from V and 1 base from J, with 10 bases in between. Germline CDR1 MRHNA, CDR2 SNTAGT. The CDR3 nucleotides are TGTGCCAGCAGTGCGACAGACTCGAACACTGAAGCTTTCTTT. Residues: CASSATDSNTEAFF.

This clone appeared a few times. The CDR3 here is CASSPNFPSGTYNEQFF. The CDR3 DNA reads as TGTGCCAGCAGTCCTAATTTTCCTAGCGGAACCTACAATGAGCAGTTCTTC. The chain couples TRBV28 to TRBJ2-1, with 7 bases lining up with TRBD2. Per germline, CDR1 MDHEN and CDR2 SYDVKM. J was trimmed by 2 bases and V by 5 bases; bases with no gene match: 12. The CDR3 is made up of 17 amino acids.

CDR3 in amino acids: CASRSDLRGLGGYTF. The CDR3 DNA sequence: TGTGCCAGCAGGTCCGACCTCAGGGGGTTGGGAGGCTACACCTTC. This chain joins TRBV27 and TRBJ1-2; the match to TRBD1 covers 7 bases. This CDR3 is built from 15 residues. Germline assignment: CDR1 MNHEY and CDR2 SMNVEV (reference sequence). Trimming took 6 bases from V and 8 from J; bases not matched to a gene: 15.